Relative to its sample, the clone carrying this TCR beta chain is medium-sized (0.01 to 0.1%). The antigen remains unidentified. The data were obtained in a study of lung T cells in sarcoidosis with Löfgren's syndrome. Study summary: CD4+ T cells build up in sarcoidosis bronchoalveolar lavage fluid. Löfgren's syndrome patients were the main repertoire analysis focus. Study-wide points: These T cells were suggested, not shown, to recognize a putative antigen. TRAV12-1 preferentially paired with TRBV2, with homologous CDR3s.

Using its own MiXCR run on the reads, TCRdb lists one record per CDR3 protein. The sample includes fewer than 5,000 distinct CDR3 sequences, approximately 20% seen only once; the top ten take roughly 8.7%. The CDR3 contains 13 residues. V was pared by 8 bases and J by 7 bases, with 8 bases of the junction left unmatched. Germline V gives CDR1 MDHEN, CDR2 SYDVKM. This sequence was found in a human donor with sarcoidosis (Löfgren's syndrome or another form), or a control subject (not recorded which). Sequenced sample: CD4+ T cells from bronchoalveolar lavage. The chain carries TRBV28 and TRBJ1-5, with 7 bases fitting TRBD1. CDR3 protein: CASGGGFEQPQHF. The CDR3 DNA follows: TGTGCCAGCGGAGGGGGCTTTGAGCAGCCCCAGCATTTT. The full variable domain, rest sourced from reference TRBV28 and TRBJ1-5, is DVKVTQSSRYLVKRTGEKVFLECVQDMDHENMFWYRQDPGLGLRLIYFSYDVKMKEKGDIPEGYSVSREKKERFSLILESASTNQTSMYLCASGGGFEQPQHFGDGTRLSIL.